Listed here are 25 T cell receptor beta chains from one sample, sequenced in a study of shared clonotypes between healthy human individuals (dated by TCRdb to 2020 to 2021). Library construction relied on the immunoSEQ multiplex PCR assay. The table was pulled from immuneACCESS by TCRdb, which kept in-frame rearrangements only. Such tables lose some clones; where checked, under half of the loss comes from unresolved V genes, and the rest has no known cause. Counted in this sample were about 2.4 million clones; over 85% of them appeared once. The ten largest clones capture approximately 0.37% of the sample. Material: naive CD4+ T cells from PBMCs. Taken with the paper, the label for cell subset or site translates to: CD45RA+ positively selected. These TCRs come from a man aged 18 to 30 in good health. Some clones in this sample may be carry-over from other donors' samples.

This clone was observed a handful of times. The chain carries TRBV27 and TRBJ1-5; D not certain. Germline values: CDR1 MNHEY, CDR2 SMNVEV (reference sequence). CDR3 length: 14 amino acids. The V end lost 1 base, the J end lost 0 bases, and 4 bases lay between the germline ends. This CDR3 reads CASSLWYSNQPQHF. The CDR3 bases are TGTGCCAGCAGTTTATGGTATAGCAATCAGCCCCAGCATTTT.

V usage is TRBV2 and J usage is TRBJ1-3; D possibly corresponds to TRBD1 (5 bases). The CDR3 loop spans 13 amino acids. The V end lost 3 bases, the J end lost 9 bases, and 12 bases lay between the germline ends. Per the germline V gene, CDR1 is SNHLY and CDR2 is FYNNEI. The CDR3 sequence is CASSDDRPSTIYF. DNA of the CDR3: TGTGCCAGCAGTGACGACAGACCTAGCACCATATATTTT.

The gene calls are TRBV19 and TRBJ2-1, with D possibly being TRBD2 (5 bases). Germline V lookup: CDR1 LNHDA, CDR2 SQIVND (reference sequence). This CDR3 has 17 residues. V was pared by 1 base and J by 4 bases, with 17 bases between. The CDR3 bases are TGTGCCAGTAGTATAGTCGGGCGAGGAGGAAGGTACAATGAGCAGTTCTTC. This gives the protein CASSIVGRGGRYNEQFF.

The chain links TRBV5-1 to TRBJ1-3; 7 bases line up with TRBD1. The V segment lost 3 bases and the J segment 0 bases; nucleotides outside the gene matches: 6. From germline, CDR1 is SGHRS and CDR2 YFSETQ. The length of the CDR3 is 16 residues. CDR3: CASSSTGTLSGNTIYF. The CDR3 DNA sequence: TGCGCCAGCAGCTCGACAGGGACTCTCTCTGGAAACACCATATATTTT.

The J gene is TRBJ2-5, the V gene TRBV28; 8 bases match TRBD2. This CDR3 spans 18 amino acids. The germline gives CDR1 MDHEN, CDR2 SYDVKM. The ends lost 11 bases at V and 4 bases at J; junction bases unmatched: 24. The CDR3: CAGTDAGGNVNGRETQYF. CDR3 bases: TGTGCCGGAACCGACGCGGGGGGCAACGTTAATGGGAGAGAGACCCAGTACTTC.

The rearrangement uses TRBV7-3 and TRBJ2-1; D may be TRBD1 or TRBD2 (5 bases each). The germline V and J ends were trimmed by 4 bases and 4 bases, with 11 bases remaining between them. CDR3 length: 14 residues. CDR1 is SGHTA and CDR2 is FQGTGA in the germline V gene. The CDR3 sequence is CASSSTGGYNEQFF. The DNA for the CDR3 is TGTGCCAGCAGCTCGACTGGGGGATACAATGAGCAGTTCTTC.

About this clone: The sample carries other DNA sequences with the same CDR3. The chain recombines TRBV27 with TRBJ2-2; no clear D gene. The V and J ends lost 0 bases and 0 bases respectively, with 5 bases between them. Per the germline V gene, CDR1 is MNHEY and CDR2 is SMNVEV (reference sequence). This CDR3 contains 15 residues. The CDR3 coding sequence is TGTGCCAGCAGTTTATCGGGGACGAACACCGGGGAGCTGTTTTTT. Translation: CASSLSGTNTGELFF.

Written as DNA, the CDR3 is TGTGCCAGCAGCTTCGAACGGACTAGACAGGCGGGGGAGCAGTACTTC. Translation gives CASSFERTRQAGEQYF. The rearrangement links TRBV7-9 to TRBJ2-7; the D gene is possibly TRBD2 (7 bases). V was clipped by 3 bases and J by 7 bases, with 22 bases between them. Germline CDR1 SEHNR, CDR2 FQNEAQ (reference sequence). This CDR3 contains 16 residues.

This clone turned up a few times. The chain has TRBV4-1 and TRBJ1-1; perhaps TRBD1 as D (5 bases). Germline V gene lookup returns CDR1 MGHRA and CDR2 YSYEKL. The CDR3 covers 15 residues. Trimming pared 6 bases from V and 3 bases from J, leaving 17 bases between. CDR3 in amino acids: CASSHDPGGYTEAFF. CDR3 in DNA: TGCGCCAGCAGTCACGACCCGGGGGGGTACACTGAAGCTTTCTTT.

V and J are TRBV29-1 and TRBJ2-7, with 7 bases identical to TRBD1. CDR3 length: 14 amino acids. The germline V gene encodes CDR1 SQVTM and CDR2 ANQGSEA. The V and J ends lost 7 bases and 0 bases, in that order; junction bases with no gene match: 9. The CDR3 loop reads CSALQGDPSYEQYF. The CDR3, as DNA: TGCAGCGCCCTTCAGGGGGATCCCTCCTACGAGCAGTACTTC.

This chain connects TRBV18 to TRBJ2-7; a possible D gene is TRBD1 (5 bases). The V gene lost 3 bases and the J gene lost 6 bases, with 15 bases spanning the gap. Per the germline V gene, CDR1 is KGHSH and CDR2 is LQKENI. CDR3 size: 14 residues. The CDR3 sequence: CASSPQPGYGEQYF. As DNA, the CDR3 is TGTGCCAGCTCACCTCAGCCAGGGTATGGCGAGCAGTACTTC.

In this sample, this clone turned up once. The rearrangement uses TRBV5-1 and TRBJ2-3; TRBD2 aligns across 8 bases. CDR1 is SGHRS, CDR2 YFSETQ, per germline. The CDR3 is 14 residues long. With 0 bases clipped from V and 4 bases from J, the junction kept 1 base outside the gene matches. This chain's CDR3 is CASSLALAADTQYF. The DNA for the CDR3 is TGCGCCAGCAGCTTGGCACTAGCGGCAGATACGCAGTATTTT.

The V gene is TRBV7-7, the J gene TRBJ2-3; 9 bases fit TRBD2. Germline CDR1 is SSHAT and CDR2 is FNYEAQ (reference sequence). There are 15 residues in the CDR3. The J segment lost 0 bases and the V segment lost 4 bases, leaving 2 bases of the junction unmatched. The CDR3 DNA reads TGTGCCAGCAGCTCCGGACTAGCGAGCACAGATACGCAGTATTTT. This translates into CASSSGLASTDTQYF.

CDR3 protein: CASSRREGVNTEAFF. The DNA of the CDR3 is TGCGCCAGCAGCCGAAGGGAGGGGGTGAACACTGAAGCTTTCTTT. J is TRBJ1-1 and V is TRBV10-2, with D perhaps matching TRBD1 (6 bases). The CDR3 has 15 amino acids. Germline CDR1 and CDR2: WSHSY and SAAADI. The V end lost 6 bases, the J end lost 0 bases, and 14 bases lay between the germline ends.

There are a few counts of this clone. DNA of the CDR3: TGTGCCAGCAGCTTAGGCCCACAGGTAAACACTGAAGCTTTCTTT. Translating it yields CASSLGPQVNTEAFF. This chain connects TRBV7-9 to TRBJ1-1, with a possible D match to TRBD1 (5 bases). The V gene lost 1 base and the J gene lost 2 bases, with 11 bases spanning the gap. There are 15 residues in the CDR3. Germline V gene lookup returns CDR1 SEHNR and CDR2 FQNEAQ (reference sequence).

The V gene is TRBV11-2, the J gene TRBJ1-5, with a weak D call TRBD1 (5 bases). The CDR3 is 15 residues long. V lost 5 bases and J 3 bases, leaving 14 bases between the germline ends. Germline V lookup: CDR1 SGHAT, CDR2 FQNNGV. The CDR3 DNA reads TGTGCCAGCAGCCTGGGGGGGTTCGCCAATCAGCCCCAGCATTTT. Protein product: CASSLGGFANQPQHF.

CDR3 DNA: TGTGCCAGCAGTTTATCCGGACAGGGGGGCTACAATGAGCAGTTCTTC. This codes for CASSLSGQGGYNEQFF. The chain employs TRBV28 and TRBJ2-1; 10 positions agree with TRBD1. The germline V gene encodes CDR1 MDHEN and CDR2 SYDVKM. The ends lost 1 base at V and 3 bases at J; junction bases unmatched: 3. The CDR3 is 16 residues long.

In regard to this clone: The sample has other DNA sequences that encode this CDR3 too. V usage is TRBV28 and J usage is TRBJ1-2, with unresolved D. Between the trimmed V and J ends, which lost 5 bases and 5 bases, there was a span of 9 bases. The CDR3 runs 12 residues. Germline V gene sequence: CDR1 MDHEN, CDR2 SYDVKM. The CDR3 spells CASSRTGYGYTF. CDR3 in DNA: TGTGCCAGCAGTCGGACGGGTTATGGCTACACCTTC.

The gene calls are TRBV6-6 and TRBJ1-2; D call uncertain. CDR3 length: 14 residues. V was clipped by 5 bases and J by 1 base, with 11 bases between them. Germline V lookup: CDR1 MNHNY, CDR2 SVGAGI (reference sequence). This CDR3 is CASSNGRVNYGYTF. The CDR3 DNA sequence: TGTGCCAGCAGTAACGGAAGGGTTAACTATGGCTACACCTTC.

Notes on this clone: The sample carries other DNA sequences with the same CDR3. V gene TRBV28 combines with J gene TRBJ1-2, with D maybe TRBD1 (5 bases). The germline CDR1 and CDR2 sequences are MDHEN and SYDVKM. V was pared by 7 bases and J by 4 bases, with 10 bases between. The CDR3 spans 12 residues. The CDR3: CASTDRSYGYTF. Written as DNA, the CDR3 is TGTGCCAGCACCGACAGATCCTATGGCTACACCTTC.

This chain joins TRBV7-2 and TRBJ1-6; D is unclear. The CDR3 totals 12 residues. Trimming pared 1 base from V and 9 bases from J, leaving 4 bases between. Germline V gives CDR1 SGHTA, CDR2 FQGNSA. The DNA for the CDR3 is TGTGCCAGCAGCTTAGATGGTTCACCCCTCCACTTT. This encodes CASSLDGSPLHF.

This chain joins TRBV19 and TRBJ1-3; D gene ambiguous. The CDR3 extends over 16 amino acids. Looked up from germline, CDR1 is LNHDA and CDR2 is SQIVND (reference sequence). The V and J ends lost 3 bases and 0 bases respectively, with 12 bases between them. CDR3 loop: CASSIALTSSGNTIYF. The DNA for the CDR3 is TGTGCCAGTAGTATCGCCCTAACAAGCTCTGGAAACACCATATATTTT.

The chain employs TRBV7-3 and TRBJ2-5; TRBD1 is a possible D gene (5 bases). The CDR3 sequence is 13 residues long. Trimming stripped 2 bases from V and 3 bases from J, with 7 bases between. In germline, CDR1 is SGHTA, CDR2 FQGTGA. CDR3 residues: CASSLFREETQYF. The CDR3 DNA follows: TGTGCCAGCAGCTTATTCAGGGAAGAGACCCAGTACTTC.

The chain has TRBV7-9 and TRBJ2-3, with 8 bases matching TRBD2. The CDR3 is 15 residues long. Trimming took 4 bases from V and 5 from J; bases not matched to a gene: 8. Looked up from germline, CDR1 is SEHNR and CDR2 is FQNEAQ (reference sequence). CDR3 protein: CASSSTSGRGDTQYF. CDR3 DNA sequence: TGTGCCAGCAGCTCCACAAGCGGGAGAGGAGATACGCAGTATTTT.

J is TRBJ2-7 and V is TRBV27; D perhaps matches TRBD2 (5 bases). The CDR3 is 16 residues long. Germline CDR1 and CDR2: MNHEY and SMNVEV (reference sequence). With 0 bases removed from V and 0 bases from J, the gap between germline ends came to 12 bases. CDR3 in amino acids: CASSLSPAASSYEQYF. The CDR3 DNA reads TGTGCCAGCAGTTTATCTCCAGCGGCGAGCTCCTACGAGCAGTACTTC.